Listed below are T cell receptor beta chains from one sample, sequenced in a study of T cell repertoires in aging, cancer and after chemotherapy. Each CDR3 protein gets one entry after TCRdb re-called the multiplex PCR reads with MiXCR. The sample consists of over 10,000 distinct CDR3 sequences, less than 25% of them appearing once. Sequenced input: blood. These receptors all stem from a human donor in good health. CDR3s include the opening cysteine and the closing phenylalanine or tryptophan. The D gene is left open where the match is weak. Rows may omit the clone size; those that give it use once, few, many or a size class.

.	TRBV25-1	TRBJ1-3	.	TGTGCCAGCAGTGACCCGGGGGAGGGCGCGGGAAACACCATATATTTT	CASSDPGEGAGNTIYF
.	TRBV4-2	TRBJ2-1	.	TGCGCCAGCAGCCAAGATCCCCACTTAACGGGGGTTGAGCAGTTCTTC	CASSQDPHLTGVEQFF
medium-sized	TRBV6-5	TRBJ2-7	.	TGTGCCAGCAGTTACTGGCCCCTCGTAGGAATCGAGAACGAGCAGTACTTC	CASSYWPLVGIENEQYF
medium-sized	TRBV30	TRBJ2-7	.	TGTGCCTGGAGTGTATATGGGGCCGGCGAGCAGTACTTC	CAWSVYGAGEQYF
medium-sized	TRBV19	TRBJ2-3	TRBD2	TGTGCCAGTAGGTCTAGCGGGGGGGTGAATACGCAGTATTTT	CASRSSGGVNTQYF
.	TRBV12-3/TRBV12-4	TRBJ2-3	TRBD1	TGTGCCAGCAGTTACAGGGGTTCAGATACGCAGTATTTT	CASSYRGSDTQYF
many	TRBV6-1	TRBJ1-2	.	TGTGCCAGCAGTGCTCCCCCGGACGGATCCTATGGCTACACCTTC	CASSAPPDGSYGYTF
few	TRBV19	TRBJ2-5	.	TGTGCCAGTAGTAACGTAGGCTTTCAAGAGACCCAGTACTTC	CASSNVGFQETQYF
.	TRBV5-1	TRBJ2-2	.	TGCGCCAGCAGCTTGCGACAGGCGGGCAGGGGAATCAACACCGGGGAGCTGTTTTTT	CASSLRQAGRGINTGELFF
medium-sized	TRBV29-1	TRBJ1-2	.	TGCAGCGTTGACGGGGAAAGGAGTGGTGGCTACACCTTC	CSVDGERSGGYTF
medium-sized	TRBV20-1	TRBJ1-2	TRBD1	TGCAGTGCTAGGGAGGGGGGACAGGGACACACCTTC	CSAREGGQGHTF
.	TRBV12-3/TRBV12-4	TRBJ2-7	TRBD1	TGTGCCATCAACAGGGGGCGCTACGAGCAGTACTTC	CAINRGRYEQYF
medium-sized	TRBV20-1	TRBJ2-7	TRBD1	TGCAGTGCCGGATCGGACAGGGTGGGCGAGCAGTACTTC	CSAGSDRVGEQYF
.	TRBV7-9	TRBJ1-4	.	TGTGCCAGCAGCTTATTCAAAGCAACTAATGAAAAACTGTTTTTT	CASSLFKATNEKLFF
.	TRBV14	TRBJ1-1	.	TGTGCCAGCAGCGTGACAGTCAACACTGAAGCTTTCTTT	CASSVTVNTEAFF
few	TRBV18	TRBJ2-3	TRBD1	TGTGCCAGCTCACCACCTGAGACAGGGGGAGAATCAACGCAGTATTTT	CASSPPETGGESTQYF
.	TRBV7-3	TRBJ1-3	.	TGTGCCAGCAGCCCCCAGACGGCGGGCACTGGAAACACCATATATTTT	CASSPQTAGTGNTIYF
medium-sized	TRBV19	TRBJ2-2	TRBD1	TGTGCCAGTACCACCTTCCGGAGGGACAGGGCAATCACCGGGGAGCTGTTTTTT	CASTTFRRDRAITGELFF
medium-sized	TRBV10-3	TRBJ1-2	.	TGTGCCATCAGCTCAGACAGAACCTATGGCTACACCTTC	CAISSDRTYGYTF
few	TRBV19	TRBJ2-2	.	TGTGCCAGTAGTGCAGGCCAAATAACCGGGGAGCTGTTTTTT	CASSAGQITGELFF
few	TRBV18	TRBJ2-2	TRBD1	TGTGCCAGCTCACCACGCGACAGGGGGCCGAACACCGGGGAGCTGTTTTTT	CASSPRDRGPNTGELFF
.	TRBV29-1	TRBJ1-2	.	TGCAGCGTTGTTTATCTATATGGCTACACCTTC	CSVVYLYGYTF
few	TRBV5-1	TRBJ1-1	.	TGCGCCAGCAGCTTAACGTTCAGGGGAGACACTGAAGCTTTCTTT	CASSLTFRGDTEAFF
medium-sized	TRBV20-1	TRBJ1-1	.	TGCAGTGCTTCAGGTCGAGGGGGTACGACTGAAGCTTTCTTT	CSASGRGGTTEAFF
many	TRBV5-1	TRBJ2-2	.	TGCGCCAGCAGCGCGGAGGGACGGAGGGGCCTCACCGGGGAGCTGTTTTTT	CASSAEGRRGLTGELFF
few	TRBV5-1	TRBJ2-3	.	TGCGCCAGCAGCTTCACTGGGCTTAGCACAGATACGCAGTATTTT	CASSFTGLSTDTQYF
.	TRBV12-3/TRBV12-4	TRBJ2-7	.	TGTGCCAGCAGTTTCACAGGGACTTCCTACGAGCAGTACTTC	CASSFTGTSYEQYF
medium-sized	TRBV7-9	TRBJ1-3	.	TGTGCCAGCAGGCCTGGACCCAGAAGGGACACCATATATTTT	CASRPGPRRDTIYF
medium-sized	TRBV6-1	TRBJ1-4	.	TGTGCCAGCAGTGAAGACAGGGTTATTGAAAAACTGTTTTTT	CASSEDRVIEKLFF
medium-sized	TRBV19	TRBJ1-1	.	TGTGCCAGTAGCCCCACGGGAGGCTTTGAAGCTTTCTTT	CASSPTGGFEAFF
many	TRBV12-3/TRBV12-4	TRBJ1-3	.	TGTGCCAGCATGTCCTTATCCGGGAAGTCAGGAAACACCATATATTTT	CASMSLSGKSGNTIYF
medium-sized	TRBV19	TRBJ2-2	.	TGTGCCAGTAGTATCCAGACAGTCACCGGGGAGCTGTTTTTT	CASSIQTVTGELFF
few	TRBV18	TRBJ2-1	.	TGTGCCAGCTCACCACCGACGGGATCGTCCTTAAACTACAATGAGCAGTTCTTC	CASSPPTGSSLNYNEQFF
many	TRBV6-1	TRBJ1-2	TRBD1	TGTGCCAGCAGAGAGACAGGGGCCTATGGCTACACCTTC	CASRETGAYGYTF
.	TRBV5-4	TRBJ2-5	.	TGTGCCAGCAGCTCGACAGTCCAAGAGACCCAGTACTTC	CASSSTVQETQYF